This entry is about one TCR beta chain. Antigen specificity is unknown. This record belongs to a study of glioma-infiltrating T cells after dendritic cell vaccination. Overall study context: Dendritic cells derived from monocytes and pulsed with autologous tumor lysate formed the vaccine.

Method: immunoSEQ multiplex PCR; TCRdb's copy keeps in-frame clones and lacks some. The sample has 100,000 or so clones, around 87% seen once; the top ten hold 2.7%. Per germline, CDR1 SGHVS and CDR2 FQNEAQ. This CDR3 contains 15 residues. V was trimmed by 1 base and J by 4 bases, leaving 13 bases between them. Findings of the study overall: Higher pretreatment TIL content predicted longer progression-free time and survival. Survival was not directly related to TCR clonality in these patients.

The time point denotes: after dendritic cell vaccination, including at tumor progression/relapse. PBMC sampling occurred before vaccination, two weeks after the third dose, and at progression. This clonotype was sampled from a human donor with glioblastoma. The chain joins TRBV7-8 to TRBJ1-1; D gene unclear. Sequenced here: blood, sampled after dendritic cell vaccination. CDR3 region: CASSLEAAVGTEAFF. CDR3 bases: TGTGCCAGCAGCTTAGAGGCGGCGGTTGGCACTGAAGCTTTCTTT.